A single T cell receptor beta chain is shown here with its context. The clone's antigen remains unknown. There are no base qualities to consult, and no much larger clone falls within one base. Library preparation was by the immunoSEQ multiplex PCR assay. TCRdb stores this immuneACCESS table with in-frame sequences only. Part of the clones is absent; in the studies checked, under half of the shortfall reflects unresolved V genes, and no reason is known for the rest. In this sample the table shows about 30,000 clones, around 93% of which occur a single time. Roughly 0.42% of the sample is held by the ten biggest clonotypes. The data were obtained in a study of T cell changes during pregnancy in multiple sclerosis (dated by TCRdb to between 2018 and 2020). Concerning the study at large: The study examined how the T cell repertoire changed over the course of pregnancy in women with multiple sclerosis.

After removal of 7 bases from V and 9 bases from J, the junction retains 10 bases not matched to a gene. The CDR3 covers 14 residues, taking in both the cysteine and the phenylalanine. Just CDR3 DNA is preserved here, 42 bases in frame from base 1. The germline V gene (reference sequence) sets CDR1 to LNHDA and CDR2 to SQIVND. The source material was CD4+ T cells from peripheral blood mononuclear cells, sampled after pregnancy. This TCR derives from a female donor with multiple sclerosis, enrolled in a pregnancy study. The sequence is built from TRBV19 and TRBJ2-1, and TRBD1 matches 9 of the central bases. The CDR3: CASKTGGGALEQFF. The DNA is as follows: TGTGCCAGTAAAACAGGGGGCGGTGCACTTGAGCAGTTCTTC.